This TCR beta chain was recovered during a study of STAT3 mutations in large granular lymphocyte leukemia. Points from the study as a whole: Variable sampling intervals and differing treatment regimens complicated linking therapy response to TCR clonal burden changes. A small but highly pathogenic clone may have been missed. In T-cell large granular lymphocyte leukemia, about half of patients showed multiple immunodominant subclonotypes.

Trimming removed 5 bases at V and 8 bases at J, with 9 bases between. The CDR3 consists of 11 residues. Germline CDR1 MGHRA, CDR2 YSYEKL. Roughly 39,000 productive templates were obtained per sample on average. The data were produced by immunoSEQ multiplex PCR, yet TCRdb's version contains in-frame clones alone and is incomplete. Of approximately 2,000 clones in the sample, roughly a fifth were seen once. A note on this clone: Antigen specificity is unknown.

The V call is TRBV4-1, the J call TRBJ1-2, with no clear D. The sequence derives from a man in his sixties with T-cell large granular lymphocyte leukemia. Some clones in this sample may be carry-over from other donors' samples. Source material: peripheral blood mononuclear cells. The CDR3, as DNA: TGCGCCAGCAGCATCAACAGCGGCTACACCTTC. Encoded protein: CASSINSGYTF.